This T cell receptor beta chain emerged from a study of shared clonotypes between healthy human individuals. The V gene's germline CDR1 is LNHDA and CDR2 SQIVND (reference sequence). The ends lost 2 bases at V and 3 bases at J; junction bases unmatched: 9. This CDR3 is 16 amino acids long. Method: immunoSEQ multiplex PCR; TCRdb's copy keeps in-frame clones and lacks some. The sample lists roughly 1 million clones, 60% to 80% occurring once. The chain links TRBV19 to TRBJ1-2; TRBD1 aligns across 7 bases. This sequence originates from a man aged 18 to 35 in good health. Material for sequencing was memory CD4+ T cells sorted from blood. Specified subset: CD45RA-negative fraction. CDR3 amino acids: CASSINTGTVYYGYTF. The CDR3 nucleotides read TGTGCCAGTAGTATAAATACCGGGACAGTTTACTATGGCTACACCTTC. The whole variable domain, filled in from reference TRBV19 and TRBJ1-2, reads DGGITQSPKYLFRKEGQNVTLSCEQNLNHDAMYWYRQDPGQGLRLIYYSQIVNDFQKGDIAEGYSVSREKKESFPLTVTSAQKNPTAFYLCASSINTGTVYYGYTFGSGTRLTVV.